Below are 21 T cell receptor beta chains sequenced from a single sample in a study of technical replicates of blood from a handful of donors. TCRdb keeps only in-frame clones here, not all; method: immunoSEQ multiplex PCR. The table includes 55,000 to 75,000 clones, around 93% detected once. Sequencing was performed on PBMCs. The receptors come from a human donor in good health. Some clones in this sample may be carry-over from other donors' samples.

The chain uses TRBV15 and TRBJ1-4, with a tentative D call TRBD1 (6 bases). CDR1 is LNHNV and CDR2 is YYDKDF in the germline V gene (reference sequence). The CDR3 extends over 16 amino acids. V was clipped by 0 bases and J by 4 bases, with 12 bases between them. Here the CDR3 reads CATSRDPDSYNEKLFF. The CDR3 coding sequence is TGTGCCACCAGCAGAGATCCGGACAGTTATAATGAAAAACTGTTTTTT.

This chain connects TRBV5-1 to TRBJ1-6; TRBD1 matches 9 bases. From germline, CDR1 is SGHRS and CDR2 YFSETQ. This CDR3 region has 15 residues. V lost 4 bases to trimming and J lost 6 bases; unmatched junction nucleotides: 5. CDR3 amino acids: CASSTDRGFNSPLHF. CDR3 nucleotide sequence: TGCGCCAGCAGCACTGACAGGGGGTTTAATTCACCCCTCCACTTT.

The chain carries TRBV9 and TRBJ2-5; 11 bases agree with TRBD2. Germline CDR1 SGDLS, CDR2 YYNGEE. The CDR3 is 16 amino acids. V lost 0 bases to trimming and J lost 4 bases; unmatched junction nucleotides: 5. The CDR3 protein is CASSVAVLAGGETQYF. The CDR3 DNA reads as TGTGCCAGCAGCGTAGCTGTTCTAGCGGGGGGAGAGACCCAGTACTTC.

Only one count was recorded for this clone. This chain joins TRBV15 and TRBJ2-5; 10 bases align to TRBD1. This CDR3 contains 17 residues. From germline, CDR1 is LNHNV and CDR2 YYDKDF (reference sequence). After removal of 2 bases from V and 4 bases from J, the junction contained 10 bases not matched to a gene. The CDR3, as DNA: TGTGCCACCAGCAGACTCAGGAGACAGGGGGCGGGAGAGACCCAGTACTTC. Translated, it gives CATSRLRRQGAGETQYF. The variable domain in full, completed from reference TRBV15 and TRBJ2-5, reads DAMVIQNPRYQVTQFGKPVTLSCSQTLNHNVMYWYQQKSSQAPKLLFHYYDKDFNNEADTPDNFQSRRPNTSFCFLDIRSPGLGDTAMYLCATSRLRRQGAGETQYFGPGTRLLVL.

V and J are TRBV4-3 and TRBJ2-7; 7 bases match TRBD1. Germline V gene data show CDR1 as LGHNA and CDR2 as YSLEER. The CDR3 totals 15 residues. J gave up 3 bases and V 4 bases, and 9 bases lay outside the gene matches. CDR3: CASSRITGDVYEQYF. The CDR3 DNA is TGCGCCAGCAGCCGAATAACAGGGGATGTCTACGAGCAGTACTTC.

The gene calls are TRBV4-3 and TRBJ2-7; possibly TRBD2 for D (6 bases). CDR1 LGHNA and CDR2 YSLEER come from the germline V gene. The CDR3 runs 15 residues. The germline V and J ends were trimmed by 0 bases and 7 bases, with 16 bases remaining between them. This chain's CDR3 is CASSQEDRPGEEQYF. DNA of the CDR3: TGCGCCAGCAGCCAAGAGGACCGCCCGGGGGAGGAGCAGTACTTC.

V gene TRBV18 combines with J gene TRBJ2-7, with TRBD2 matching 13 bases. J gave up 3 bases and V 5 bases, and 10 bases lay outside the gene matches. Germline values: CDR1 KGHSH, CDR2 LQKENI. The CDR3 totals 17 residues. CDR3 sequence (DNA): TGTGCCAGCTCAGACCGAGGGACTAGCGGGGCGTACTACGAGCAGTACTTC. Encoded protein: CASSDRGTSGAYYEQYF.

The chain recombines TRBV27 with TRBJ1-2; D perhaps matches TRBD1 (6 bases). Germline V gene lookup returns CDR1 MNHEY and CDR2 SMNVEV (reference sequence). V was trimmed by 6 bases and J by 4 bases, leaving 15 bases between them. CDR3 length: 14 residues. The CDR3 reads CASRTYREGYGYTF. DNA for the CDR3: TGTGCCAGCAGGACCTACAGGGAGGGCTATGGCTACACCTTC.

About this clone itself: Because the CDR3's place on the DNA is in doubt, the DNA is left out and the CDR3 is given as listed by TCRdb. This sequence joins TRBV21-1 and TRBJ2-2; the table names TRBD2, a call not compared with the DNA. TRBV21-1 is marked as a pseudogene. Both ends counted, the CDR3 spans 17 residues. The CDR3: CASSTRGVGAGTGELFF.

The genes are TRBV6-5 and TRBJ1-1; D might be TRBD1 (5 bases). The CDR3 length is 13 residues. V was pared by 0 bases and J by 10 bases, with 12 bases between. Germline V lookup: CDR1 MNHEY, CDR2 SVGAGI. The CDR3 reads CASSYSGLRGAFF. The DNA for the CDR3 is TGTGCCAGCAGTTACTCGGGACTACGGGGAGCTTTCTTT.

V usage is TRBV6-6 and J usage is TRBJ1-1; no definite D call. The germline V gene has CDR1 MNHNY and CDR2 SVGAGI (reference sequence). The ends were cut back, 2 bases at V and 3 bases at J, with 4 bases in the middle. The CDR3 is made up of 12 amino acids. Here the CDR3 reads CASSYLYTEAFF. The CDR3 DNA sequence: TGTGCCAGCAGTTACCTTTACACTGAAGCTTTCTTT.

This rearrangement joins TRBV27 to TRBJ2-7; 8 nucleotides align to TRBD1. V trimming: 5 bases; J trimming: 2 bases; junction bases outside the gene matches: 5. Germline V gene lookup returns CDR1 MNHEY and CDR2 SMNVEV (reference sequence). This CDR3 is built from 14 residues. CDR3 sequence (DNA): TGTGCCAGCAGTAAATGGGACAGGCCCTACGAGCAGTACTTC. The encoded protein is CASSKWDRPYEQYF.

Here the CDR3 DNA reads TGTGCCAGCAATCCGTGGACAGGGAACAATGAGCAGTTCTTC. Its protein is CASNPWTGNNEQFF. The chain couples TRBV6-6 to TRBJ2-1, with 8 bases that match TRBD1. J lost 5 bases, V lost 7 bases, and 7 bases had no gene match. Germline V gene lookup returns CDR1 MNHNY and CDR2 SVGAGI (reference sequence). This CDR3 region has 14 residues.

In DNA form, the CDR3 reads TGTGCCAGCCCGGGGTTGAACACTGAAGCTTTCTTT. Translated, it gives CASPGLNTEAFF. The V call is TRBV2, the J call TRBJ1-1, with D unresolved. The CDR3 consists of 12 residues. The germline V gene has CDR1 SNHLY and CDR2 FYNNEI. Trimming cost V 8 bases and J 0 bases, with 7 bases left between them.

V gene TRBV7-8 combines with J gene TRBJ1-4; 9 nucleotides line up with TRBD1. The CDR3 sequence is 14 residues long. Germline assignment: CDR1 SGHVS and CDR2 FQNEAQ. After removal of 5 bases from V and 8 bases from J, the junction contained 6 bases not matched to a gene. CDR3 residues: CASSLQGAGEKLFF. The DNA of the CDR3 is TGTGCCAGCAGCCTACAGGGGGCCGGGGAAAAACTGTTTTTT.

The chain links TRBV6-5 to TRBJ2-5, with unresolved D. This CDR3 is 14 amino acids long. Trimming stripped 6 bases from V and 5 bases from J, with 16 bases between. Germline loops: CDR1 MNHEY, CDR2 SVGAGI. As DNA, the CDR3 is TGTGCCAGCAGAGCATCCCTAAGCCGGGAGACCCAGTACTTC. Translation: CASRASLSRETQYF.

The chain joins TRBV19 to TRBJ1-6, with D maybe TRBD1 (6 bases). CDR1 and CDR2 (germline): LNHDA, SQIVND (reference sequence). This CDR3 contains 14 residues. The V end lost 6 bases, the J end lost 7 bases, and 13 bases lay between the germline ends. This chain's CDR3 is CASRTTGANSPLHF. The CDR3 nucleotides read TGTGCCAGTAGGACGACAGGCGCGAATTCACCCCTCCACTTT.

V usage is TRBV10-3 and J usage is TRBJ2-5; D might be TRBD1 (6 bases). The CDR3 is made up of 13 amino acids. Germline V gene sequence: CDR1 ENHRY, CDR2 SYGVKD. V dropped 10 bases and J dropped 9 bases, with 21 bases sitting between them. CDR3 protein: CATNRETAGAQYF. The CDR3 DNA is TGTGCCACCAACAGGGAAACCGCCGGGGCCCAGTACTTC.

This clone was seen just once. This chain links TRBV7-9 with TRBJ1-2, with a possible D match to TRBD1 (5 bases). Germline V gene lookup returns CDR1 SEHNR and CDR2 FQNEAQ (reference sequence). Trimming removed 4 bases from V and 4 bases from J, with 13 bases in between. This CDR3 is built from 14 residues. The CDR3 is CASSSIDRIYGYTF. The CDR3 coding sequence is TGTGCCAGCAGCTCGATTGACAGAATCTATGGCTACACCTTC.

J is TRBJ2-7 and V is TRBV5-5, with TRBD2 identical over 7 bases. Germline V gene sequence: CDR1 SGHKS, CDR2 YYEKEE (reference sequence). The V gene end was trimmed by 3 bases and the J gene end by 9 bases; junction bases not matched to a gene: 12. The CDR3 length is 14 residues. CDR3 DNA: TGTGCCAGCAGCTACCGACTAGCTCCATGGGGGCAGTACTTC. Translated: CASSYRLAPWGQYF.

The V and J genes are TRBV7-8 and TRBJ2-1, with 8 positions matching TRBD1. With 5 bases clipped from V and 2 bases from J, the junction kept 8 bases outside the gene matches. The germline gives CDR1 SGHVS, CDR2 FQNEAQ. The CDR3 contains 16 residues. The CDR3 loop reads CASSPRTGLTYNEQFF. DNA for the CDR3: TGTGCCAGCAGCCCCCGGACAGGGCTAACCTACAATGAGCAGTTCTTC.